The entry that follows covers one T cell receptor beta chain sequence. Unique molecular identifiers tagged the TCRbeta library. One entry per CDR3 protein, called by TCRdb with MiXCR from the PCR reads. In the table there are roughly 24,000 distinct CDR3 sequences, 11% of which are singletons. The sample is drawn from a study of T-cell reconstitution after alpha-beta-depleted transplantation in children. The V end lost 4 bases, the J end lost 4 bases, and 8 bases lay between the germline ends. The germline V gene encodes CDR1 MDHEN and CDR2 SYDVKM. The CDR3 runs to 12 residues. This clonotype originated in a human donor who donated a stem cell graft to a child with chronic granulomatous disease. This chain joins TRBV28 and TRBJ2-7; the D is unclear. The material was PBMCs from the stem cell graft donor, obtained from the stem cell graft. The CDR3 region has the DNA TGTGCCAGCAGTTCCAGCTCGTACGAGCAGTACTTC. This encodes CASSSSSYEQYF.